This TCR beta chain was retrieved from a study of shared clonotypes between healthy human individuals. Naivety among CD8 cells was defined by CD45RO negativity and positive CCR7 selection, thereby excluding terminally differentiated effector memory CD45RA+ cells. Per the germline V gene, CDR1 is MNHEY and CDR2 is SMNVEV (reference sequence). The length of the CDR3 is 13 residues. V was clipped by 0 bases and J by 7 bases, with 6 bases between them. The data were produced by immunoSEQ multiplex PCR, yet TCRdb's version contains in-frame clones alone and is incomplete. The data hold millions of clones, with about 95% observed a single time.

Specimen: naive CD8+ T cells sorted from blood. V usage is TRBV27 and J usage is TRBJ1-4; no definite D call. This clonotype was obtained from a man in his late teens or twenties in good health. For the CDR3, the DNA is TGTGCCAGCAGTTTATCAAGGACTGAAAAACTGTTTTTT. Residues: CASSLSRTEKLFF.